Shown below are 4 T cell receptor beta chains from a single sample sequenced in a study of identical twins. One entry per CDR3 protein, called by TCRdb with MiXCR from the 5' RACE reads. The table lists hundreds of thousands of distinct CDR3 sequences, approximately 22% of them singletons. This sample also belongs to another study, concerning T cells expressing NK-cell markers.

The sequenced sample consisted of PBMCs. These receptors were taken from a woman between 18 and 29 years old in good health.

This sequence joins TRBV9 and TRBJ2-5, with 7 positions matching TRBD1. The trim removed 3 bases at V and 5 bases at J, leaving 7 bases unmatched. Germline values: CDR1 SGDLS, CDR2 YYNGEE. The CDR3 is made up of 14 amino acids. The CDR3 loop is CASSAARGGETQYF. The CDR3 DNA reads as TGTGCCAGCAGCGCCGCTAGAGGGGGCGAGACCCAGTACTTC.

The chain joins TRBV6-2 or TRBV6-3 to TRBJ2-1, with 10 bases identical to TRBD1. Germline V gene data show CDR1 as MNHEY and CDR2 as SVGEGT. Germline trimming cut 8 bases from V and 12 bases from J; bases unmatched to any gene: 16. CDR3 length equals 15 residues. The CDR3 DNA reads as TGTGCCAGCGTGAAACCGGGACAGGGGAACGTCGGGCAGTTCTTC. It yields the protein CASVKPGQGNVGQFF.

V gene TRBV5-1 combines with J gene TRBJ2-3, with TRBD2 matching 9 bases. Germline assignment: CDR1 SGHRS and CDR2 YFSETQ. CDR3 length: 15 residues. J lost 1 base, V lost 4 bases, and 4 bases had no gene match. The CDR3: CASSASGAGTDTQYF. The CDR3 DNA follows: TGCGCCAGCAGCGCTAGCGGGGCAGGCACAGATACGCAGTATTTT.

The CDR3 protein is CSVEKGSSSGANVLTF. CDR3 nucleotide sequence: TGCAGCGTTGAGAAGGGTAGTTCCTCTGGGGCCAACGTCCTGACTTTC. V usage is TRBV29-1 and J usage is TRBJ2-6, with no clear D. The V gene's germline CDR1 is SQVTM and CDR2 ANQGSEA. V was cut by 3 bases and J by 0 bases, with 12 bases left in between. The CDR3 has 16 residues.